This passage covers 5 T cell receptor beta chains from one sample sequenced in a study of cytomegalovirus exposure and HLA in healthy donors. Primers included in the PCR were 60 Vbeta and 13 Jbeta primers. Repertoires were generated with immunoSEQ multiplex PCR, while TCRdb's copy carries only in-frame clones and drops some. The sample lists about 150,000 clones; approximately 79% were seen once. Specimen: PBMCs. The receptor source for this set is a man aged 50 to 60 in good health and CMV-seropositive.

This chain links TRBV4-1 with TRBJ2-1; 8 bases are a match to TRBD2. Trimming removed 4 bases from V and 9 bases from J; junction bases left unmatched: 11. CDR3 length equals 15 residues. Germline V gene lookup returns CDR1 MGHRA and CDR2 YSYEKL. CDR3 sequence reads: CASSRVPGGPGEQFF. CDR3 nucleotides: TGCGCCAGCAGCCGGGTCCCGGGAGGGCCGGGTGAGCAGTTCTTC.

The chain is built from TRBV9 and TRBJ2-3; D is unclear. V lost 4 bases, J lost 0 bases, and 9 bases lay in between. This CDR3 has 14 amino acids. Germline CDR1 SGDLS, CDR2 YYNGEE. CDR3 bases: TGTGCCAGCAGCCCTGGCCTTAGCACAGATACGCAGTATTTT. Translated: CASSPGLSTDTQYF.

J is TRBJ2-7 and V is TRBV18; 14 bases agree with TRBD2. Germline V lookup: CDR1 KGHSH, CDR2 LQKENI. The CDR3 runs 15 residues. The trim removed 6 bases at V and 4 bases at J, leaving 5 bases unmatched. This chain's CDR3 is CASSSGTSGSYEQYF. The CDR3 DNA reads as TGTGCCAGCTCTTCCGGGACTAGCGGGAGTTACGAGCAGTACTTC.

The chain uses TRBV30 and TRBJ2-7; TRBD1 matches at 11 bases. Germline values: CDR1 GTSNPN, CDR2 SVGIG (reference sequence). The CDR3 consists of 17 residues. J lost 0 bases, V lost 7 bases, and 14 bases had no gene match. CDR3 DNA sequence: TGTGCCTCCGGAGGTTGGGTGGGACAGGGGGTCTCCTACGAGCAGTACTTC. This sequence encodes CASGGWVGQGVSYEQYF.

The chain is built from TRBV13 and TRBJ2-7; D is perhaps TRBD2 (6 bases). Per germline, CDR1 PRHDT and CDR2 FYEKMQ (reference sequence). This CDR3 is built from 11 residues. Trimming stripped 3 bases from V and 7 bases from J, with 7 bases between. Here the CDR3 reads CASSFAGEQYF. CDR3 nucleotide sequence: TGTGCCAGCAGCTTTGCGGGAGAGCAGTACTTC.